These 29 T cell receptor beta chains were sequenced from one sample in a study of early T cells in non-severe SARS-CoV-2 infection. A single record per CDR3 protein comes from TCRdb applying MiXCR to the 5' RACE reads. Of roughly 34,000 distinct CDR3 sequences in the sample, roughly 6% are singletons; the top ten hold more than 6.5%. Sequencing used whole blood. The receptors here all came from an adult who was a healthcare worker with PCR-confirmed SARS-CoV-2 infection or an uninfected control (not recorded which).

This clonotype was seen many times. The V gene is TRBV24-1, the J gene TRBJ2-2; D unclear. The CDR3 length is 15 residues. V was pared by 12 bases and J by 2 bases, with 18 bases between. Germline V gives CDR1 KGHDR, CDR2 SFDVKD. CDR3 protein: CAAADPLGNTGELFF. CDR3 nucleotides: TGTGCCGCCGCCGACCCTCTAGGTAACACCGGGGAGCTGTTTTTT.

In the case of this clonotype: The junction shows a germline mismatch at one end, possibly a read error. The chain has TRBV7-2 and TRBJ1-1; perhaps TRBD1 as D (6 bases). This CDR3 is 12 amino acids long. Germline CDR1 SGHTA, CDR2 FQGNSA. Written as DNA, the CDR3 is TGTGCCAGCAGCTCCCAGGGGATTGAAGCTTACTTT. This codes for CASSSQGIEAYF.

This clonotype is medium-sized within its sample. As DNA, the CDR3 is TGCAGCGTTGACCGACAGAACACTGAAGCTTTCTTT. This gives the protein CSVDRQNTEAFF. This chain joins TRBV29-1 and TRBJ1-1; D not certain. The CDR3 covers 12 residues. The V end was cut by 3 bases, the J end by 1 base, with 6 bases between. The germline V gene encodes CDR1 SQVTM and CDR2 ANQGSEA. The whole variable domain, remainder taken from reference TRBV29-1 and TRBJ1-1, is SAVISQKPSRDICQRGTSLTIQCQVDSQVTMMFWYRQQPGQSLTLIATANQGSEATYESGFVIDKFPISRPNLTFSTLTVSNMSPEDSSIYLCSVDRQNTEAFFGQGTRLTVV.

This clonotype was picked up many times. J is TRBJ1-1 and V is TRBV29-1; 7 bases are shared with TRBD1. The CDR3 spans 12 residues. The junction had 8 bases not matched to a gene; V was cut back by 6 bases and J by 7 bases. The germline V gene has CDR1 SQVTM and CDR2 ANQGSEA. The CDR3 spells CSVERQGVEAFF. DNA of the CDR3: TGCAGCGTCGAGAGACAGGGAGTTGAAGCTTTCTTT.

CDR3 amino acids: CSASGDKNSYEQYF. The CDR3, as DNA: TGCAGTGCTAGCGGGGACAAGAATTCCTACGAGCAGTACTTC. The chain employs TRBV20-1 and TRBJ2-7, with D perhaps TRBD1 (6 bases). V gave up 3 bases and J gave up 1 base, with 13 bases separating them. The CDR3 consists of 14 residues. Per germline, CDR1 DFQATT and CDR2 SNEGSKA (reference sequence).

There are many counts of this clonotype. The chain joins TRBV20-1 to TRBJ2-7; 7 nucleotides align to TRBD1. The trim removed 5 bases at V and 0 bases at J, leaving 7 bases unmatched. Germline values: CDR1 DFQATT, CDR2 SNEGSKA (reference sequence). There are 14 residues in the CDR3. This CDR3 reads CSAGRTGLSYEQYF. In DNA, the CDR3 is TGCAGTGCTGGCCGGACAGGCCTCTCCTACGAGCAGTACTTC.

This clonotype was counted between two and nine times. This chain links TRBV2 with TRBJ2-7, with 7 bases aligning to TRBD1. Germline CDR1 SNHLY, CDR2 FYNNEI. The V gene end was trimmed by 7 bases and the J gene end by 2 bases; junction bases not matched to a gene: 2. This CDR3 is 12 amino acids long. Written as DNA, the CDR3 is TGTGCCAGCAAACAGGGGCCCTACGAGCAGTACTTC. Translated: CASKQGPYEQYF.

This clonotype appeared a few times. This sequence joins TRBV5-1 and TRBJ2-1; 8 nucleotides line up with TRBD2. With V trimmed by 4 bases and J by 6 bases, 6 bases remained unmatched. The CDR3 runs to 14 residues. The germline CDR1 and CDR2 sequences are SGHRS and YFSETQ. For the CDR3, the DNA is TGCGCCAGCAGCCTTACTAGCGGCCCCAATGAGCAGTTCTTC. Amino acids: CASSLTSGPNEQFF.

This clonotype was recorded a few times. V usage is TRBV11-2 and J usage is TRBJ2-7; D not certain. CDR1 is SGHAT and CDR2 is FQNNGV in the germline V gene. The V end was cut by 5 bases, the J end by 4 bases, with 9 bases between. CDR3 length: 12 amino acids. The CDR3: CASSAPPYEQYF. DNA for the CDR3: TGTGCCAGCAGCGCCCCGCCATACGAGCAGTACTTC. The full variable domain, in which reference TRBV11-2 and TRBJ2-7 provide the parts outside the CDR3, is EAGVAQSPRYKIIEKRQSVAFWCNPISGHATLYWYQQILGQGPKLLIQFQNNGVVDDSQLPKDRFSAERLKGVDSTLKIQPAKLEDSAVYLCASSAPPYEQYFGPGTRLTVT.

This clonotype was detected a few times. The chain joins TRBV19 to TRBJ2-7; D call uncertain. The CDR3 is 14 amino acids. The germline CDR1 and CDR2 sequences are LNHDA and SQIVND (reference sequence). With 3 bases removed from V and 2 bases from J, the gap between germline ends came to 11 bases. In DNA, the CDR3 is TGTGCCAGTAGTATTGATGGCAGGACCTACGAGCAGTACTTC. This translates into CASSIDGRTYEQYF.

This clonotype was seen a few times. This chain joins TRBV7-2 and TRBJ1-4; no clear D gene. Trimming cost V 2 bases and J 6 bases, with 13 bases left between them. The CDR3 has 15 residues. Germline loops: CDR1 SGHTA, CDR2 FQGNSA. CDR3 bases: TGTGCCAGCAGCTTATCGCCAGTCTTTTATGAAAAACTGTTTTTT. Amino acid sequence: CASSLSPVFYEKLFF.

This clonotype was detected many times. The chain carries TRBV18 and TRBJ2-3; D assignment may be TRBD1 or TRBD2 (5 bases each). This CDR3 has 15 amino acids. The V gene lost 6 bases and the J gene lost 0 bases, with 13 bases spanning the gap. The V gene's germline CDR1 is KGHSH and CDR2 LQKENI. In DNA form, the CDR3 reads TGTGCCAGCTCCCCGGGGCCAGAGAGCACAGATACGCAGTATTTT. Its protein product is CASSPGPESTDTQYF.

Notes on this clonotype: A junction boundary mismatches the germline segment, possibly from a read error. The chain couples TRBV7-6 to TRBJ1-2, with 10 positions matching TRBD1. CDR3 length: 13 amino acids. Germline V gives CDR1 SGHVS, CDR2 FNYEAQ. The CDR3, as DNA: TGTGTCAGCAGCGGACAGGGGGGCTATGGCTACACCTTC. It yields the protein CVSSGQGGYGYTF. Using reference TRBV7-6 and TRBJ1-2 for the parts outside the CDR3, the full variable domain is GAGVSQSPRYKVTKRGQDVALRCDPISGHVSLYWYRQALGQGPEFLTYFNYEAQQDKSGLPNDRFSAERPEGSISTLTIQRTEQRDSAMYRCVSSGQGGYGYTFGSGTRLTVV.

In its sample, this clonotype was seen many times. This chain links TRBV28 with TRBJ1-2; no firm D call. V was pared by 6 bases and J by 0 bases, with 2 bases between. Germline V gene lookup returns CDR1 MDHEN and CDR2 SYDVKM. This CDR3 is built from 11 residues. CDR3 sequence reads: CASSSNYGYTF. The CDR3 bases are TGTGCCAGCAGCTCTAACTATGGCTACACCTTC.

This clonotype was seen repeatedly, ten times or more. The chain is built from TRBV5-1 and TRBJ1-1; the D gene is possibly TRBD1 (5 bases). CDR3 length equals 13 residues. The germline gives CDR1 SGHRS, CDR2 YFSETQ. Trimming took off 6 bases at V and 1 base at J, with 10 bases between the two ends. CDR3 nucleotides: TGCGCCAGCAACAACCAGGGGAACACTGAAGCTTTCTTT. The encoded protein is CASNNQGNTEAFF.

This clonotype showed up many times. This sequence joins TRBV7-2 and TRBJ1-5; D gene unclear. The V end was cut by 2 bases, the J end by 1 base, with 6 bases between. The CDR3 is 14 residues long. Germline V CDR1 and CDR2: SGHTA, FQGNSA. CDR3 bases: TGTGCCAGCAGCTTATTGGGAAGCAATCAGCCCCAGCATTTT. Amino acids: CASSLLGSNQPQHF. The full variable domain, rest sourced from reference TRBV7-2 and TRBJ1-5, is GAGVSQSPSNKVTEKGKDVELRCDPISGHTALYWYRQSLGQGLEFLIYFQGNSAPDKSGLPSDRFSAERTGGSVSTLTIQRTQQEDSAVYLCASSLLGSNQPQHFGDGTRLSIL.

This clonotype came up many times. DNA for the CDR3: TGCAGTGCCACGTCCGCAACACTGTCCTCTAACGCTCAGTACTTC. Its translation: CSATSATLSSNAQYF. The chain combines TRBV20-1 with TRBJ2-4; D gene unclear. Germline V gene data show CDR1 as DFQATT and CDR2 as SNEGSKA (reference sequence). Trimming removed 6 bases at V and 12 bases at J, with 27 bases between. The CDR3 covers 15 residues.

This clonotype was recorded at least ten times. CDR3 DNA: TGTGCCAGCAGCCCGGACAGCAACTATGGCTACACCTTC. Amino acids: CASSPDSNYGYTF. V is TRBV2 and J is TRBJ1-2; weak D call: TRBD1 (6 bases). Germline V gene sequence: CDR1 SNHLY, CDR2 FYNNEI. V lost 6 bases and J 2 bases, leaving 10 bases between the germline ends. The CDR3 is 13 amino acids. Full variable domain (missing parts from reference TRBV2 and TRBJ1-2): EPEVTQTPSHQVTQMGQEVILRCVPISNHLYFYWYRQILGQKVEFLVSFYNNEISEKSEIFDDQFSVERPDGSNFTLKIRSTKLEDSAMYFCASSPDSNYGYTFGSGTRLTVV.

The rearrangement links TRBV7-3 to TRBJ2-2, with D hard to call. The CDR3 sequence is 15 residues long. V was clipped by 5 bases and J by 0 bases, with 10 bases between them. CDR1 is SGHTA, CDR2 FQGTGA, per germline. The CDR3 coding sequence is TGTGCCAGCAGCGCAGACCCTGCGAACACCGGGGAGCTGTTTTTT. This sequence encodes CASSADPANTGELFF.

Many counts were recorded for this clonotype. CDR3 residues: CASSVRDRATDTQYF. In nucleotides, the CDR3 is TGTGCCAGCAGCGTCCGGGACAGGGCCACAGATACGCAGTATTTT. The chain has TRBV11-2 and TRBJ2-3; 9 bases are a match to TRBD1. This CDR3 has 15 amino acids. In germline, CDR1 is SGHAT, CDR2 FQNNGV. V lost 5 bases and J lost 2; bases outside the gene matches: 5.

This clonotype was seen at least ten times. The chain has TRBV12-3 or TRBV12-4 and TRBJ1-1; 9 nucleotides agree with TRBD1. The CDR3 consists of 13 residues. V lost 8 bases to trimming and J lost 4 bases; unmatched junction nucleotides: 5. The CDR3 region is CASGSTGGTEAFF. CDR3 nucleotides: TGTGCCAGCGGTTCGACAGGGGGCACTGAAGCTTTCTTT.

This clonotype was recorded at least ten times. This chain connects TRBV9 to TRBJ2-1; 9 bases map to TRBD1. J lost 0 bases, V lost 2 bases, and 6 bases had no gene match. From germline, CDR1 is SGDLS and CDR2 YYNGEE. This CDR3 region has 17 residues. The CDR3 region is CASSVNRDRDSYNEQFF. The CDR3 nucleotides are TGTGCCAGCAGCGTTAACCGGGACAGGGACTCCTACAATGAGCAGTTCTTC.

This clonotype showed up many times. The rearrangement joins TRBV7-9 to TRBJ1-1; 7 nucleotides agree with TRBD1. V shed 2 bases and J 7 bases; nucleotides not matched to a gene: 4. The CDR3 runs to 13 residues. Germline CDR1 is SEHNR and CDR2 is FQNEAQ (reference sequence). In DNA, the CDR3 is TGTGCCAGCAGCTTACCCTGGGACAGTGAAGCTTTCTTT. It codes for CASSLPWDSEAFF.

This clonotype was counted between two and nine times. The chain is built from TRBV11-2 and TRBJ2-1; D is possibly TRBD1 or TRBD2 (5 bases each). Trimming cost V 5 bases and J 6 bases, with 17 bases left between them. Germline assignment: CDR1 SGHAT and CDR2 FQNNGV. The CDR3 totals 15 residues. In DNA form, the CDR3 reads TGTGCCAGCAGCCCCGGCCGGGGCTCCGTCAATGAGCAGTTCTTC. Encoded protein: CASSPGRGSVNEQFF.

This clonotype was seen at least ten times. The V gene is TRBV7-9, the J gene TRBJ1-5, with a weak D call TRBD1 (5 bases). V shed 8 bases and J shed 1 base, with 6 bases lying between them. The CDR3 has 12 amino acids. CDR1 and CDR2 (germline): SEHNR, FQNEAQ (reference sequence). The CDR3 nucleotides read TGTGCCAGCCGGGACAGCAATCAGCCCCAGCATTTT. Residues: CASRDSNQPQHF.

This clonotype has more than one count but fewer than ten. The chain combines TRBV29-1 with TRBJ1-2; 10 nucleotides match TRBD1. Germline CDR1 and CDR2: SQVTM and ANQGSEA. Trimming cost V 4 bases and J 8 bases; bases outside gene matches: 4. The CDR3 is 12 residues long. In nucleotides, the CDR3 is TGCAGCGTTGGACAGGGGGCGTGGGGCTACACCTTC. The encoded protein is CSVGQGAWGYTF. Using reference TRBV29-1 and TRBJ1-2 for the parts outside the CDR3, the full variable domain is SAVISQKPSRDICQRGTSLTIQCQVDSQVTMMFWYRQQPGQSLTLIATANQGSEATYESGFVIDKFPISRPNLTFSTLTVSNMSPEDSSIYLCSVGQGAWGYTFGSGTRLTVV.

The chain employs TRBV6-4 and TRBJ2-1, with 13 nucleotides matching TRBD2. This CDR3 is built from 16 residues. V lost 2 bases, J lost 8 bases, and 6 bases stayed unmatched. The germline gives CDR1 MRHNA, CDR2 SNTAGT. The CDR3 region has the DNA TGTGCCAGCAGTGACCAACTAGCGGGGGGGCCATATGAGCAGTTCTTC. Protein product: CASSDQLAGGPYEQFF.

The CDR3 DNA sequence: TGTGCCAGCAGTTTGGGGACAGGGGTTCTAGATACGCAGTATTTT. Encoded protein: CASSLGTGVLDTQYF. The gene calls are TRBV12-3 or TRBV12-4 and TRBJ2-3, with 10 bases identical to TRBD1. The CDR3 is made up of 15 amino acids. Trimming at V came to 3 bases and at J to 5 bases, leaving 5 bases not matched to a gene.

As DNA, the CDR3 is TGCAGTGCTAGAGGACAGGGCCCGGCCCTCTATGGCTACACCTTC. Its protein is CSARGQGPALYGYTF. The chain combines TRBV20-1 with TRBJ1-2, with TRBD1 identical over 7 bases. V lost 1 base and J lost 4; bases outside the gene matches: 9. CDR1 is DFQATT and CDR2 is SNEGSKA in the germline V gene (reference sequence). This CDR3 region has 15 residues.